What follows are 2 T cell receptor beta chains derived from one specimen sequenced in a study of neoadjuvant anti-PD-1 for oral cavity cancer. Time point denoted: after neoadjuvant nivolumab, at surgical resection. Clones were read by immunoSEQ multiplex PCR, and TCRdb kept only the in-frame ones, dropping some. The sample consists of about 72,000 clones, more than 75% of them appearing once. Specimen: PBMCs, collected after nivolumab (anti-PD-1) treatment. The origin of the receptors is a person between 35 and 79 years old with oral cavity squamous cell carcinoma.

The V gene is TRBV6-1, the J gene TRBJ1-2; weak D call: TRBD1 (6 bases). In germline, CDR1 is MNHNS, CDR2 SASEGT. V dropped 7 bases and J dropped 4 bases, with 16 bases sitting between them. This CDR3 is 14 amino acids long. The CDR3 here is CASNENRVAYGYTF. The DNA of the CDR3 is TGTGCCAGCAACGAGAACAGGGTAGCCTATGGCTACACCTTC.

This chain joins TRBV2 and TRBJ1-2; perhaps TRBD1 as D (5 bases). Trimming left V 2 bases short and J 4 bases short, with 14 bases between. The CDR3 spans 15 residues. The V gene's germline CDR1 is SNHLY and CDR2 FYNNEI. The CDR3 spells CASSESRASSYGYTF. The CDR3 bases are TGTGCCAGCAGTGAATCCAGGGCCTCCTCCTATGGCTACACCTTC.